This T cell receptor (beta chain) is from a study of blood T cell repertoires in COVID-19. The CDR3 is made up of 13 amino acids. Germline V lookup: CDR1 MRHNA, CDR2 SNTAGT. V gave up 5 bases and J gave up 2 bases, with 9 bases separating them. In the original analysis: Amplification with reference gene primers provided the estimates of nucleated cell counts. The assay was immunoSEQ multiplex PCR, and TCRdb's table has in-frame clones only and misses some. Clone size and the V and J calls come from that table; the DNA yielded D and trimming. The data contain under 250,000 clones, roughly 84% of them seen just once; the ten biggest clones take up about 13%.

This TCR came from a human donor in a cohort sampled during active COVID-19. The sequenced sample was peripheral blood. The J gene is TRBJ2-5, the V gene TRBV6-4; D perhaps matches TRBD2 (6 bases). CDR3 bases: TGTGCCAGCAGTCGGGAGTTACAAGAGACCCAGTACTTC. Translation gives CASSRELQETQYF.